This TCR beta chain emerged from a study of cytomegalovirus exposure and HLA in healthy donors (dated by TCRdb to the late 2010s). Background on the whole study: In an earlier analysis of fewer than 750 of the donors, around 290 Gb of sequence data and some 120 million unique TCR beta sequences from about 190 million T cells were reported. Using immunosequencing, the study profiled T cell repertoires from some 670 subjects and related those repertoires to cytomegalovirus serostatus. In a later genetic analysis, genome-wide SNP genotypes for about three fifths of the roughly 670 donors were used, and that subset was treated as a discovery cohort. Roughly five DR-DQ haplotypes were treated as single units for association and clustering because of strong linkage in the cohort. Roughly 300 gigabases of sequencing data and approximately 85 million unique TCR sequences were included in an early release covering about 620 HLA-typed donors. A separate validation cohort of 100 to 150 different subjects was used in addition to the 666-subject first cohort. Of the roughly 390 genotyped donors, over 70% fell in the genetic ancestry cluster associated with self-reported Caucasian donors. Among a few hundred genotyped donors of the cohort, an average of 235,054 unique TCR beta nucleotide sequences were sequenced per donor, around a sixth of them non-productive. HLA typing included class I and class II loci at four-digit resolution. To predict cytomegalovirus infection status, the study combined high-throughput TCR immunosequencing, statistical association of individual TCRs with disease status, and machine learning. An earlier analysis of roughly 600 of the donors used high-throughput TCR beta sequencing to judge whether each TCR beta V gene segment behaved as functional or pseudogenic. All discovery cohort repertoires had been generated using a single sequencing platform. A later analysis re-analyzed previously published TCR beta repertoires from several hundred donors and added high-resolution HLA genotyping to study TCR occurrence patterns. The later analysis used no new phenotypic data to find candidate immune exposures, relying instead on TCR beta sequences and their occurrence across donors. Alongside the repertoire data, information on donor age, sex, ethnicity and CMV serostatus was compiled. The number of donors typed differed by locus, with 629-630 for A, B, C, DRB1 and DQB1, around 520 for DQA1, 600 to 610 for DPA1, and approximately 470 for DPB1. The study was designed to test whether signatures of past pathogen exposure could be identified by cataloging public T cell receptors. Study-level results and caveats: Because HLA typing was unavailable for some donors at each locus, only the typed subset was used in association tests. According to a later analysis, parvovirus B19, influenza, CMV and Epstein-Barr virus appeared linked to several top co-occurrence clusters. Cytomegalovirus status was reported to be diagnosed by the classifier with high specificity and sensitivity in both the original and validation cohorts. Because counts were too low, roughly 17 rarely observed V segments, including chromosome 9 orphons, were left out of the earlier analysis of 587 of the donors. Because the 87-base-pair reads could not distinguish some IMGT-functional V segments, including TRBV6-2 and TRBV6-3, those segments were excluded. Compared with the approximately 700-donor mean, donors in an Asian-associated ancestry cluster had fewer N-insertions in productive TCRs, according to a later genetic analysis. In a later analysis, more than 15,000 TCR beta sequences were associated with specific HLA alleles at a false discovery rate of 0.05. In a later analysis, most CMV-associated TCR beta chains were found to appear HLA-restricted, with HLA associations seemingly driven largely by CMV exposure. Immune exposure information for the cohort was limited to CMV serostatus. A later genetic analysis associated a missense DCLRE1C variant with V-gene and J-gene trimming of TCR beta chains, and an independent cohort replicated the association. Roughly uniform sequencing depth across donors was assumed in presence/absence analyses, although this assumption may not hold. Correlated functional status among segregating V segments might reflect linkage disequilibrium, but an unknown experimental factor could not be ruled out. In vitro tests confirmed that three of the cytomegalovirus-associated TCR beta chains recognize cytomegalovirus antigens. A cluster of highly shared sequence variants was judged likely to represent a technical artifact of the sequencing pipeline. When HLA alleles, especially DR and DQ, strongly co-occurred, TCR associations were difficult to assign to individual alleles. In an earlier analysis of about 550 of the donors, most TCR beta V segments were observed in productive rearrangements about 87% or about 30% of the time, broadly matching IMGT annotations. A further reported finding was that TCR beta sequences accurately predicted the HLA-A and HLA-B alleles for most subjects in the first cohort. A total of 164 TCR beta chains were listed by the study as associated with cytomegalovirus. The cohort was sequenced for TCR beta chains only, and without alpha or paired-chain data the features that could be detected were limited. The authors suggested that the approach could potentially be extended to other disease states and immunological phenotypes. Compared with equally common non-associated chains, HLA-associated TCR beta chains in a later analysis were more clonally expanded and had lower generation probabilities. Across donors, most TCR sequences were observed very rarely, whereas some public TCRs were present in many individuals. In a later analysis, TCR association rates were found to vary across HLA loci, with the most associated TCRs seen for DRB1 alleles and the fewest for HLA-C alleles.

To prepare the library, the immunoSEQ multiplex PCR assay was applied. A mixture of 60 forward primers for TCR Vbeta segments and 13 reverse primers for TCR Jbeta segments was used in the multiplex PCR. A multiplex PCR assay on genomic DNA amplified the CDR3 region of rearranged TCR beta genes. Amplified TCR beta libraries were sequenced as 87-base-pair reads on the Illumina HiSeq System. The study's processing was this. A later analysis counted around 72 million unique TCR beta chains across the 700 or so repertoires, and 10 million to 12 million of these chains were shared by at least two donors. Raw reads were error-corrected and collapsed into unique sequences with a nearest-neighbor algorithm that merged closely related sequences to remove PCR and sequencing errors. To assign V, D and J gene segments, CDR3 sequences were aligned to IMGT reference sequences. For a sequence to be retained, at least a six-nucleotide match to both a V gene segment and a J gene segment was required. Rearrangements were called productive when the CDR3 lacked stop codons and stayed in frame with V and J; all others were non-productive. CDR3 was defined by IMGT convention, running from the second conserved V-encoded cysteine to the conserved J-encoded phenylalanine. The earlier analysis of around 640 of the donors excluded sequences that lacked an unambiguous match to a single V gene segment. An earlier analysis of a few hundred of the donors called V segments functional above 56.7% productive rearrangements and segregating when the between-donor standard deviation exceeded 5%. A statistical classification framework was built to diagnose cytomegalovirus status from the catalog of TCR beta chain sequences. In a later analysis, TCR nucleotide sequences were compared against IMGT/GENE-DB human TR gene sequences so that V and J genes could be assigned. The TCRdist pipeline was used in a later analysis to assign CDR3 sequences and most-parsimonious VDJ recombination scenarios. In a later analysis, each TCR beta chain was defined by its CDR3 amino acid sequence together with its V-gene family, and reads without a unique V-gene family were excluded. A later analysis removed roughly 590 highly shared, low-generation-probability nucleotide sequences to deal with suspected cross-contamination and a sequencing artifact. A later analysis calculated a clonal expansion index for each public chain from normalized within-repertoire ranks of inferred template counts. In a later analysis, generation probabilities were computed with a VDJ recombination model fitted to out-of-frame rearrangements, and the resulting probabilities were checked against IGoR. In a later analysis, TCR-TCR, TCR-HLA and TCR-CMV co-occurrence was scored with hypergeometric tests, and a repertoire-size bias correction was applied to TCR pairs. To estimate false discovery rates, a later analysis permuted the HLA or CMV assignments 20 times. In a later analysis, co-occurring TCRs were grouped using DBSCAN, and TCRdist sequence similarity was added for clustering within HLA-allele-positive subsets. For co-occurrence clustering, repertoires with fewer than 30,000 or more than 120,000 public chains were excluded, along with about five repertoires with anomalous nucleotide sharing. Entries here come from immuneACCESS through TCRdb and include only in-frame sequences with V and J called. Some clones fail to appear in such tables; in the studies checked, an unresolved V gene covers under half of the shortfall, and the cause of the remainder is unknown. V and J calls and clone size are as listed in that table; D and trimming were resolved from the DNA. For this sample there are some 130,000 clones; roughly 82% appear just once. The ten largest clonotypes hold about 10% of the sample.

The CDR3 contains 15 residues, cysteine and phenylalanine counted. CDR3 DNA is the only sequence kept; it has 45 bases, read in frame from the first base. V gives up 0 bases and J gives up 2 bases, and the segment between their germline ends measures 8 bases. CDR1 and CDR2 are read off the germline V gene as SGDLS and YYNGEE. Concerning this clone: Its antigen is still unknown. Qualities for individual bases were not recorded, and no much larger clone is one base off.

In total, roughly 670 healthy bone marrow donors made up the cohort. All cohort members were sampled while nominally healthy, although unrecorded immune exposures were likely present. The donor was CMV seropositive and was included in the group of 250 to 350 seropositive cohort members. A peripheral blood sample was provided by each donor, and peripheral blood mononuclear cells were used for TCR beta sequencing. Genomic DNA extraction from the blood cell samples was performed with the Qiagen DNeasy Blood Extraction Kit. Material for sequencing was PBMCs. The receptor chain draws on TRBV9 and TRBJ2-2, with the D gene not confidently named. This TCR derives from a male donor in good health and CMV-seropositive. At the DNA level, the sequence is TGTGCCAGCAGCGTAGATGGGCCAAACACCGGGGAGCTGTTTTTT. This translates into CASSVDGPNTGELFF. With all but the CDR3 taken from the reference TRBV9 and TRBJ2-2 genes, the full variable domain is: DSGVTQTPKHLITATGQRVTLRCSPRSGDLSVYWYQQSLDQGLQFLIQYYNGEERAKGNILERFSAQQFPDLHSELNLSSLELGDSALYFCASSVDGPNTGELFFGEGSRLTVL.